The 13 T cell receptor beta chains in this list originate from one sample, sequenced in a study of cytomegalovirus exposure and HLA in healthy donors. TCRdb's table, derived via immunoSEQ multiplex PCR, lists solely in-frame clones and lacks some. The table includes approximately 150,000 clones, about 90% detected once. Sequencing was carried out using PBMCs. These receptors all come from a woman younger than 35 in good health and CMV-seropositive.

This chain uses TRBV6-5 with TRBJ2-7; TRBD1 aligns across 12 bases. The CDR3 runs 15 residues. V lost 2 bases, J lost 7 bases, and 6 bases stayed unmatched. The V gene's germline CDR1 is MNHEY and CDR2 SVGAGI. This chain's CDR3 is CASSYGGQGAREQYF. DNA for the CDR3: TGTGCCAGCAGTTACGGGGGACAGGGGGCAAGGGAGCAGTACTTC.

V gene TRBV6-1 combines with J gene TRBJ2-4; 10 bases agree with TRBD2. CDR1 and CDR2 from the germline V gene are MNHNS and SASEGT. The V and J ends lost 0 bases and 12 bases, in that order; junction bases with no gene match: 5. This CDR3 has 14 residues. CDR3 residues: CASSEAGTSVRQYF. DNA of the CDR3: TGTGCCAGCAGTGAAGCCGGGACTAGCGTTCGTCAGTACTTC.

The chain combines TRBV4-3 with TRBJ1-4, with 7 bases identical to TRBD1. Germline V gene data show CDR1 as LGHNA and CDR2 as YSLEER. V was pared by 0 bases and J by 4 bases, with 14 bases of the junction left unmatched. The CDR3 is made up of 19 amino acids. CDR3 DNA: TGCGCCAGCAGCCAAGATTTACCGCCCCTCGGGACAGTTAATGAAAAACTGTTTTTT. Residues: CASSQDLPPLGTVNEKLFF.

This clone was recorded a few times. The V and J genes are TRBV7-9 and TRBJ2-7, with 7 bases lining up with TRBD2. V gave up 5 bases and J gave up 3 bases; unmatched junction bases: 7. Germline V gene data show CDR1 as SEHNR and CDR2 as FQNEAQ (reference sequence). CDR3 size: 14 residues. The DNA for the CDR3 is TGTGCCAGCAGCCCAAGGAGCGGGAACTACGAGCAGTACTTC. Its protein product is CASSPRSGNYEQYF. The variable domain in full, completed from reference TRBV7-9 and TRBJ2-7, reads DTGVSQNPRHKITKRGQNVTFRCDPISEHNRLYWYRQTLGQGPEFLTYFQNEAQLEKSRLLSDRFSAERPKGSFSTLEIQRTEQGDSAMYLCASSPRSGNYEQYFGPGTRLTVT.

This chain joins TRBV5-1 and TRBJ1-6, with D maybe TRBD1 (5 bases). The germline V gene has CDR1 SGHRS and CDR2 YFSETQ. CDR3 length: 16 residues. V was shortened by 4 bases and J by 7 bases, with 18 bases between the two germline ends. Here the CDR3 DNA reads TGCGCCAGCAGCCCCGACGGGACTCTCAGGAATTCACCCCTCCACTTT. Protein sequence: CASSPDGTLRNSPLHF.

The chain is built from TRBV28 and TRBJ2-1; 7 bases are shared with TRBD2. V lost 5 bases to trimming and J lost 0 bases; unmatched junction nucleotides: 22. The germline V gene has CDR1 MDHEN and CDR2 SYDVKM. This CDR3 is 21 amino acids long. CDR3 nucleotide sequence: TGTGCCAGCAGTCCCAGGGTAGCGGGTACTACATATTTTAGCTCCTACAATGAGCAGTTCTTC. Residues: CASSPRVAGTTYFSSYNEQFF.

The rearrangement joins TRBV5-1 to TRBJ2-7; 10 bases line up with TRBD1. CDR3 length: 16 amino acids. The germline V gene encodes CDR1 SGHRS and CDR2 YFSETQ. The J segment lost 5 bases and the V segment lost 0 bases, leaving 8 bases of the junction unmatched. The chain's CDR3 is CASSLAPGQGSHEQYF. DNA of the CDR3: TGCGCCAGCAGCTTGGCCCCGGGACAGGGGAGCCACGAGCAGTACTTC.

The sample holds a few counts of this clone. CDR3: CASSQTSGSNYEQYF. The CDR3 DNA is TGTGCCAGCAGCCAGACTAGCGGGAGTAACTACGAGCAGTACTTC. The V gene is TRBV4-2, the J gene TRBJ2-7; 12 nucleotides align to TRBD2. V lost 3 bases to trimming and J lost 3 bases; unmatched junction nucleotides: 3. The germline V gene has CDR1 LGHNA and CDR2 YNFKEQ. The CDR3 totals 15 residues.

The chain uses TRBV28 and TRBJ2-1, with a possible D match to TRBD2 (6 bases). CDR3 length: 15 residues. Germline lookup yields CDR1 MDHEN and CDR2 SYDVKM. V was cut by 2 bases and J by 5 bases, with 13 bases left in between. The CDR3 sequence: CASSLNRGVNNEQFF. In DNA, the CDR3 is TGTGCCAGCAGTTTAAACCGCGGGGTAAACAATGAGCAGTTCTTC.

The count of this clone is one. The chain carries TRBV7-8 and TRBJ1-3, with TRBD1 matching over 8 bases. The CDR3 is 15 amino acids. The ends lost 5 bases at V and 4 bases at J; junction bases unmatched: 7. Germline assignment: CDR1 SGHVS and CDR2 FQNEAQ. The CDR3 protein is CASSPWTGRGNTIYF. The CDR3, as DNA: TGTGCCAGCAGCCCGTGGACAGGGAGAGGAAACACCATATATTTT.

CDR3 bases: TGTGCCAGCAGCCGTCCCGGGACAGGGAACGAGCAGTACTTC. Translated: CASSRPGTGNEQYF. The genes are TRBV7-6 and TRBJ2-7; 9 nucleotides agree with TRBD1. Trimming took 5 bases from V and 5 from J; bases not matched to a gene: 7. The germline V gene has CDR1 SGHVS and CDR2 FNYEAQ. This CDR3 is built from 14 residues.

CDR3 in DNA: TGTGCCAGTAGTATAGATCGTGAGCACAGGGGGCAGACAGATACGCAGTATTTT. As protein: CASSIDREHRGQTDTQYF. This chain uses TRBV19 with TRBJ2-3; 9 bases line up with TRBD1. The J segment lost 3 bases and the V segment lost 0 bases, leaving 10 bases of the junction unmatched. The CDR3 has 18 amino acids. Germline assignment: CDR1 LNHDA and CDR2 SQIVND (reference sequence).

CDR3 sequence reads: CASSVGTKGGYTF. Written as DNA, the CDR3 is TGTGCCAGCAGCGTAGGGACAAAGGGTGGCTACACCTTC. The chain carries TRBV9 and TRBJ1-2, with D possibly matching TRBD1 (5 bases). The germline CDR1 and CDR2 sequences are SGDLS and YYNGEE. V lost 0 bases and J 7 bases, leaving 10 bases between the germline ends. This CDR3 contains 13 residues.